This entry concerns a single T cell receptor beta chain. The data derive from a study of blood T cell repertoires in COVID-19. Turning to the study itself: Sites in the United States, Italy and Spain provided acute and convalescent COVID-19 samples. The cDNA or gDNA used as material had been derived from T cells, B-cell-depleted T cells, or PBMCs.

In the study's own analysis: Reference gene primer amplification in the assay estimated nucleated cell counts. Method: immunoSEQ multiplex PCR; TCRdb's copy keeps in-frame clones and lacks some. D and trimming were read from the DNA, whereas the V and J calls and clone size are those reported in that table. The sample contains tens of thousands of clones, about 80% of which appear only once. Germline V gives CDR1 MNHEY, CDR2 SMNVEV (reference sequence). Trimming removed 7 bases from V and 2 bases from J; junction bases left unmatched: 4. The CDR3 totals 15 residues. The chain has TRBV27 and TRBJ2-1; 11 positions match TRBD2. The origin of this receptor is a woman in her 70s with acute or convalescent COVID-19. Specimen: peripheral blood. The CDR3 DNA reads TGTGCCAGCATCAATAGCGGGGGGGCCTACAATGAGCAGTTCTTC. This gives the protein CASINSGGAYNEQFF.